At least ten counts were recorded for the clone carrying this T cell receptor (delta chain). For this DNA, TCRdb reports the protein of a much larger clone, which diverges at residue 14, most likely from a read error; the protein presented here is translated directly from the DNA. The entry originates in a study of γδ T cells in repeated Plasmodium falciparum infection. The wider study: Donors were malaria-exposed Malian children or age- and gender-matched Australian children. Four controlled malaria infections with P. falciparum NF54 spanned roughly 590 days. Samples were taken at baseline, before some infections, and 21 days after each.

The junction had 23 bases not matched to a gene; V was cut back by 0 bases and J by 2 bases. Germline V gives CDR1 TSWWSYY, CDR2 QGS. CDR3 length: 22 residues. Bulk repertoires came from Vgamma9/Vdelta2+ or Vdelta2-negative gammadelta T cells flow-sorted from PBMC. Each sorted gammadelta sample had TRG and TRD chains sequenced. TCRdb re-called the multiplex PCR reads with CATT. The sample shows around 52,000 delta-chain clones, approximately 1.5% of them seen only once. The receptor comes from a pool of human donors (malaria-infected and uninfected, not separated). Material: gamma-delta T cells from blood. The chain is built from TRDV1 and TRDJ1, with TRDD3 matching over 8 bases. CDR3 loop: CALGELLLTVYWGAQFTDKLIF. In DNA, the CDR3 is TGTGCTCTTGGGGAACTCCTCCTTACGGTGTACTGGGGGGCCCAATTTACCGATAAACTCATCTTT.